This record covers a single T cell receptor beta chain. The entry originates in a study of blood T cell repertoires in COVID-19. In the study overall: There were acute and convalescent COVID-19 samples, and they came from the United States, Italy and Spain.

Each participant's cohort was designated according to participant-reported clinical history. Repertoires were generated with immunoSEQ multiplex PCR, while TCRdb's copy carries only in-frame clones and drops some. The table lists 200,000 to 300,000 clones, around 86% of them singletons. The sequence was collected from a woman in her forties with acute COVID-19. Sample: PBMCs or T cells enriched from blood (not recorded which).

CDR3 sequence reads: CAISELWVSAAGGVDEQFF. In nucleotides, the CDR3 is TGTGCCATCAGTGAGTTGTGGGTGTCCGCAGCGGGAGGGGTCGATGAGCAGTTCTTC. The gene calls are TRBV10-3 and TRBJ2-1, with 10 bases identical to TRBD2. The CDR3 has 19 residues. With V trimmed by 1 base and J by 8 bases, 17 bases remained unmatched. Per germline, CDR1 ENHRY and CDR2 SYGVKD.